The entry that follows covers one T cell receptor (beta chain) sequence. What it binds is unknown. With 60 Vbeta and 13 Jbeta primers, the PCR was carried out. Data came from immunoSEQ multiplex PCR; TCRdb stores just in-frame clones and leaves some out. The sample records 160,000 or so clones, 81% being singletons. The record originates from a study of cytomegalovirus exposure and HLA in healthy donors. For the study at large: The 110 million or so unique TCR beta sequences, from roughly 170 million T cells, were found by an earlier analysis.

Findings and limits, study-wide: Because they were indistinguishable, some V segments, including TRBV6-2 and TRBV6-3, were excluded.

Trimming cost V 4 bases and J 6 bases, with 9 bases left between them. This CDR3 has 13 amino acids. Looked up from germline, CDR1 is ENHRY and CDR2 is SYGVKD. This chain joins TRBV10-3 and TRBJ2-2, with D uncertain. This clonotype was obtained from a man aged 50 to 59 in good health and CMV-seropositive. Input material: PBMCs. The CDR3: CAISALSPGELFF. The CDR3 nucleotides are TGTGCCATCAGTGCTCTGTCCCCCGGGGAGCTGTTTTTT.